This entry concerns a single T cell receptor beta chain. How the authors handled the data: Using reference gene primer amplification, nucleated cell counts were estimated. The table came from immunoSEQ multiplex PCR; TCRdb's copy has only in-frame clones and leaves some out. From that table come the V and J calls and clone size; the DNA was used to work out D and trimming. The table lists roughly 52,000 clones, roughly 90% of them singletons. The sample originates from a study of blood T cell repertoires in COVID-19. Study information: The United States, Italy and Spain provided the acute and convalescent COVID-19 samples.

The CDR3 runs 16 residues. Losses at the gene ends were 3 bases for V and 1 base for J; bases not matched to a gene: 6. CDR1 and CDR2 (germline): MDHEN, SYDVKM. The source is a man in his forties with COVID-19, enrolled during active disease. The specimen was peripheral blood. This sequence joins TRBV28 and TRBJ1-3, with 7 bases that match TRBD1. The CDR3 DNA reads as TGTGCCAGCAGTTTCATTGGGACAGAGTCTGGAAACACCATATATTTT. This translates into CASSFIGTESGNTIYF.